The 24 T cell receptor beta chains listed next were all sequenced from one sample in a study of OX40 agonist ivuxolimab in advanced cancers. TCRdb keeps only in-frame clones here, not all; method: immunoSEQ multiplex PCR. The sample records fewer than 90,000 clones, around 86% being singletons. The sample here was CD4+ or CD8+ T cells sorted from blood, taken in a trial of the OX40 agonist ivuxolimab. All receptors come from an adult with an advanced solid tumor such as melanoma, head and neck, liver or kidney cancer.

The rearrangement uses TRBV6-5 and TRBJ1-4; a possible D gene is TRBD1 (5 bases). The CDR3 is made up of 15 amino acids. Germline CDR1 reads MNHEY; CDR2 reads SVGAGI. The V gene lost 5 bases and the J gene lost 8 bases, with 18 bases spanning the gap. The CDR3 nucleotides are TGTGCCAGCAGTACCTCCGGGACGGCGCTCGAAAAACTGTTTTTT. Translated: CASSTSGTALEKLFF.

The rearrangement links TRBV7-9 to TRBJ1-4; D is perhaps TRBD1 (6 bases). The CDR3 totals 14 residues. Looked up from germline, CDR1 is SEHNR and CDR2 is FQNEAQ (reference sequence). Trimming took 5 bases from V and 8 from J, leaving 15 bases between them. The chain's CDR3 is CASSQGGGEEKLFF. As DNA, the CDR3 is TGTGCCAGCAGCCAAGGAGGGGGGGAAGAAAAACTGTTTTTT.

The rearrangement links TRBV5-1 to TRBJ2-4, with a possible D match to TRBD2 (6 bases). Between the trimmed V and J ends, which lost 0 bases and 6 bases, there was a span of 16 bases. The CDR3 is 16 amino acids. Germline values: CDR1 SGHRS, CDR2 YFSETQ. Here the CDR3 reads CASSLDPSVVGNIQYF. CDR3 sequence (DNA): TGCGCCAGCAGCTTGGACCCTAGCGTTGTCGGAAACATTCAGTACTTC.

The J gene is TRBJ2-2, the V gene TRBV6-6; no clear D gene. V was cut by 2 bases and J by 1 base, with 11 bases left in between. This CDR3 is built from 16 residues. Germline V gives CDR1 MNHNY, CDR2 SVGAGI (reference sequence). CDR3 in DNA: TGTGCCAGCAGTTACCCCACGACCGGGAACACCGGGGAGCTGTTTTTT. It specifies CASSYPTTGNTGELFF.

V usage is TRBV7-6 and J usage is TRBJ1-3; 8 bases agree with TRBD1. The junction had 14 bases not matched to a gene; V was cut back by 1 base and J by 0 bases. This CDR3 comprises 20 residues. In germline, CDR1 is SGHVS, CDR2 FNYEAQ. CDR3 in DNA: TGTGCCAGCAGCTTAGAAGTCGATCGGACAGGGTCCAGCTCTGGAAACACCATATATTTT. Its protein product is CASSLEVDRTGSSSGNTIYF.

V is TRBV2 and J is TRBJ1-3; a weak D match, TRBD1 (6 bases). The CDR3 sequence is 16 residues long. Germline V gene data show CDR1 as SNHLY and CDR2 as FYNNEI. V lost 5 bases and J lost 5, with 19 bases in between. CDR3 bases: TGTGCCAGCAGTTTTGCGGGACACTCTGGAAGAAACACCATATATTTT. It specifies CASSFAGHSGRNTIYF.

The rearrangement joins TRBV6-5 to TRBJ2-1; 8 bases fit TRBD1. CDR3 length: 16 amino acids. Germline CDR1 MNHEY, CDR2 SVGAGI. The junction had 8 bases not matched to a gene; V was cut back by 4 bases and J by 3 bases. CDR3 region: CASSLTGQVIYNEQFF. The CDR3 DNA sequence: TGTGCCAGCAGTTTGACGGGACAGGTGATCTACAATGAGCAGTTCTTC.

DNA of the CDR3: TGTGCCAGCAGCCGCAACAGGGTACTGGCTTTCTTT. Its protein product is CASSRNRVLAFF. The chain employs TRBV7-2 and TRBJ1-1, with a tentative D call TRBD1 (6 bases). CDR3 size: 12 residues. Trimming removed 5 bases at V and 11 bases at J, with 15 bases between. Germline loops: CDR1 SGHTA, CDR2 FQGNSA.

This chain uses TRBV4-3 with TRBJ2-4; 8 bases agree with TRBD2. This CDR3 is 19 amino acids long. The J segment lost 1 base and the V segment lost 1 base, leaving 12 bases of the junction unmatched. The V gene's germline CDR1 is LGHNA and CDR2 YSLEER. The CDR3 region has the DNA TGCGCCAGCAGCCAAGTAGGACGGGGGGGCGATTCTGCCAAAAACATTCAGTACTTC. Encoded protein: CASSQVGRGGDSAKNIQYF.

This chain connects TRBV10-3 to TRBJ2-7; D remains unclear. This CDR3 has 18 amino acids. Deletions cut 4 bases from V and 3 bases from J, with 25 bases between. The germline V gene encodes CDR1 ENHRY and CDR2 SYGVKD. The DNA of the CDR3 is TGTGCCATCAGTGGAGATATGTGGCAAAGCCCAACTCTCTACGAGCAGTACTTC. Its translation is CAISGDMWQSPTLYEQYF.

The gene calls are TRBV5-8 and TRBJ2-7; D gene ambiguous. Germline CDR1 is SGHTS and CDR2 is YDEGEE. CDR3 size: 14 residues. V lost 1 base and J lost 3, with 11 bases in between. The CDR3 nucleotides are TGTGCCAGCAGCTTGTCCGGTAGATTCTACGAGCAGTACTTC. Protein: CASSLSGRFYEQYF.

The chain uses TRBV18 and TRBJ1-6; no definite D call. The V gene lost 2 bases and the J gene lost 8 bases, with 13 bases spanning the gap. CDR3 length: 15 amino acids. Germline V gives CDR1 KGHSH, CDR2 LQKENI. The DNA of the CDR3 is TGTGCCAGCTCACCATCTAGCCCTAGGGATTCACCCCTCCACTTT. It specifies CASSPSSPRDSPLHF.

J is TRBJ1-5 and V is TRBV30; tentatively, D is TRBD1 (5 bases). CDR1 and CDR2 from the germline V gene are GTSNPN and SVGIG (reference sequence). The CDR3 totals 15 residues. Trimming pared 5 bases from V and 3 bases from J, leaving 17 bases between. CDR3 nucleotide sequence: TGTGCCTGGTCTGGGGCGGGTTCGGTCAATCAGCCCCAGCATTTT. Encoded protein: CAWSGAGSVNQPQHF. Complete variable domain (other parts from reference TRBV30 and TRBJ1-5): SQTIHQWPATLVQPVGSPLSLECTVEGTSNPNLYWYRQAAGRGLQLLFYSVGIGQISSEVPQNLSASRPQDRQFILSSKKLLLSDSGFYLCAWSGAGSVNQPQHFGDGTRLSIL.

The CDR3 loop is CASSYSGRKEGYGYTF. In DNA, the CDR3 is TGTGCCAGCAGTTACTCAGGCAGGAAAGAGGGCTATGGCTACACCTTC. This rearrangement joins TRBV6-5 to TRBJ1-2, with unresolved D. The length of the CDR3 is 16 residues. Germline CDR1 and CDR2: MNHEY and SVGAGI. The V gene lost 0 bases and the J gene lost 4 bases, with 15 bases spanning the gap.

This sequence joins TRBV6-6 and TRBJ1-2; the match to TRBD1 covers 8 bases. The CDR3 contains 16 residues. Germline V gene sequence: CDR1 MNHNY, CDR2 SVGAGI (reference sequence). J gave up 7 bases and V 7 bases, and 17 bases lay outside the gene matches. The chain's CDR3 is CASTQNSRQGLRGYTF. In DNA, the CDR3 is TGTGCCAGCACCCAAAATTCCCGACAGGGGCTTCGTGGCTACACCTTC.

The genes are TRBV5-3 and TRBJ2-1; 9 nucleotides line up with TRBD2. TRBV5-3 qualifies as an ORF whose function is uncertain. The CDR3 is 20 residues long. With 0 bases clipped from V and 3 bases from J, the junction kept 16 bases outside the gene matches. DNA for the CDR3: TGTGCCAGAAGCTTGGCCGACGACTTAGCGGGAGAACTACACTACAATGAGCAGTTCTTC. Its protein product is CARSLADDLAGELHYNEQFF.

V and J are TRBV7-6 and TRBJ2-2; possibly TRBD1 for D (5 bases). V was trimmed by 1 base and J by 2 bases, leaving 14 bases between them. Germline V lookup: CDR1 SGHVS, CDR2 FNYEAQ. This CDR3 is built from 17 residues. The CDR3 sequence: CASSLEGQGANTGELFF. Written as DNA, the CDR3 is TGTGCCAGCAGCTTAGAGGGCCAAGGGGCAAACACCGGGGAGCTGTTTTTT.

This chain connects TRBV4-3 to TRBJ1-1; D possibly corresponds to TRBD1 (6 bases). Trimming pared 4 bases from V and 1 base from J, leaving 16 bases between. Per germline, CDR1 LGHNA and CDR2 YSLEER. The CDR3 is made up of 16 amino acids. CDR3 nucleotides: TGCGCCAGCAGCCTAACAGGGATCGGTCAGAACACTGAAGCTTTCTTT. Its translation: CASSLTGIGQNTEAFF.

The chain links TRBV10-3 to TRBJ2-6, with a weak D call TRBD2 (6 bases). CDR3 length: 16 amino acids. V was shortened by 7 bases and J by 0 bases, with 13 bases between the two germline ends. Germline CDR1 ENHRY, CDR2 SYGVKD. The CDR3 is CAITAGLLSGANVLTF. The CDR3 DNA is TGTGCCATCACCGCGGGACTTCTCTCTGGGGCCAACGTCCTGACTTTC.

V usage is TRBV6-5 and J usage is TRBJ2-5; tentatively, D is TRBD1 (5 bases). CDR3 length equals 13 residues. Trimming removed 0 bases at V and 7 bases at J, with 9 bases between. Per the germline V gene, CDR1 is MNHEY and CDR2 is SVGAGI. In nucleotides, the CDR3 is TGTGCCAGCAGTTACTCAGGGGTATGGACCCAGTACTTC. Protein product: CASSYSGVWTQYF.

The chain recombines TRBV7-9 with TRBJ2-2; D gene unclear. V shed 1 base and J shed 0 bases, with 6 bases lying between them. Germline V gives CDR1 SEHNR, CDR2 FQNEAQ (reference sequence). This CDR3 comprises 15 residues. The CDR3: CASSLGVSNTGELFF. The CDR3 region has the DNA TGTGCCAGCAGCTTAGGAGTATCGAACACCGGGGAGCTGTTTTTT. Combining the CDR3 with reference TRBV7-9 and TRBJ2-2 gives the whole variable domain DTGVSQNPRHKITKRGQNVTFRCDPISEHNRLYWYRQTLGQGPEFLTYFQNEAQLEKSRLLSDRFSAERPKGSFSTLEIQRTEQGDSAMYLCASSLGVSNTGELFFGEGSRLTVL.

The chain uses TRBV15 and TRBJ2-7, with D unclear. This CDR3 comprises 14 residues. Trimming removed 4 bases from V and 2 bases from J, with 12 bases in between. From germline, CDR1 is LNHNV and CDR2 YYDKDF (reference sequence). CDR3 region: CATSTRTGAYEQYF. The CDR3, as DNA: TGTGCCACCAGCACAAGGACGGGTGCCTACGAGCAGTACTTC.

The V call is TRBV5-4, the J call TRBJ1-3, with TRBD1 as a possible D gene (5 bases). The V gene lost 4 bases and the J gene lost 0 bases, with 8 bases spanning the gap. Germline lookup yields CDR1 SGHNT and CDR2 YYREEE (reference sequence). This CDR3 has 14 amino acids. The CDR3 protein is CASSGDGSGNTIYF. CDR3 bases: TGTGCCAGCAGCGGGGACGGCTCTGGAAACACCATATATTTT.

This clone was seen just once. This CDR3 reads CASSLTAGGPIEQFF. The CDR3 coding sequence is TGTGCCAGCAGCTTAACGGCGGGAGGGCCTATTGAGCAGTTCTTC. V and J are TRBV7-3 and TRBJ2-1, with TRBD2 matching 9 bases. Looked up from germline, CDR1 is SGHTA and CDR2 is FQGTGA. The CDR3 loop spans 15 amino acids. V lost 0 bases and J lost 9; bases outside the gene matches: 6.